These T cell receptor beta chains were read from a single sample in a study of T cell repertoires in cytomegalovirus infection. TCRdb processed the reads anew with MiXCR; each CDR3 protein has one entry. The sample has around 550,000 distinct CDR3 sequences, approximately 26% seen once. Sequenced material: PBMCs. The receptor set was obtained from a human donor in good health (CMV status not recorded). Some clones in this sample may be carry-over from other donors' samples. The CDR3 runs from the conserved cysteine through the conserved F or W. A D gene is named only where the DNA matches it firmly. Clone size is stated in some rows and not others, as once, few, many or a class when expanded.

CDR3aa: CASRMTSGRLDTQYF; CDR3nt: TGTGCCAGTAGGATGACTAGCGGGAGATTGGATACGCAGTATTTT; j_gene: TRBJ2-3; v_gene: TRBV19; d_gene: TRBD2; len: 15; abundance: NA
CDR3aa: CASSSGLAAGGEQFF; CDR3nt: TGTGCCAGCAGCTCCGGACTAGCGGCCGGGGGTGAGCAGTTCTTC; j_gene: TRBJ2-1; v_gene: TRBV7-7; d_gene: TRBD2; len: 15; abundance: few
CDR3aa: CASRPLAGMNTEAFF; CDR3nt: TGTGCCAGTAGGCCCCTAGCAGGAATGAACACTGAAGCTTTCTTT; j_gene: TRBJ1-1; v_gene: TRBV19; d_gene: NA; len: 15; abundance: NA
CDR3aa: CASSSAGTHSEELFF; CDR3nt: TGCGCCAGCAGCTCAGCCGGTACCCACTCCGAGGAGCTGTTTTTT; j_gene: TRBJ2-2; v_gene: TRBV5-1; d_gene: NA; len: 15; abundance: NA
CDR3aa: CASSLAGTSYEQYF; CDR3nt: TGTGCCAGCAGCTTAGCGGGGACCTCTTACGAGCAGTACTTC; j_gene: TRBJ2-7; v_gene: TRBV7-8; d_gene: NA; len: 14; abundance: many
CDR3aa: CASSPISTGSSGNEQFF; CDR3nt: TGTGCCAGCTCACCCATTTCCACGGGATCTAGCGGCAATGAGCAGTTCTTC; j_gene: TRBJ2-1; v_gene: TRBV18; d_gene: TRBD2; len: 17; abundance: NA
CDR3aa: CASSITTGNYGYTF; CDR3nt: TGTGCCAGTAGTATAACGACAGGGAACTATGGCTACACCTTC; j_gene: TRBJ1-2; v_gene: TRBV19; d_gene: TRBD1; len: 14; abundance: few
CDR3aa: CSATRSGLAKNIQYF; CDR3nt: TGCAGTGCTACACGAAGCGGTCTAGCCAAAAACATTCAGTACTTC; j_gene: TRBJ2-4; v_gene: TRBV20-1; d_gene: NA; len: 15; abundance: many
CDR3aa: CASSLGTGSIYEQYF; CDR3nt: TGTGCCAGCAGCTTAGGGACAGGGAGTATATACGAGCAGTACTTC; j_gene: TRBJ2-7; v_gene: TRBV7-8; d_gene: TRBD1; len: 15; abundance: many
CDR3aa: CASSEGYGGTDTQYF; CDR3nt: TGTGCCAGCAGTGAAGGGTACGGGGGCACAGATACGCAGTATTTT; j_gene: TRBJ2-3; v_gene: TRBV2; d_gene: NA; len: 15; abundance: once
CDR3aa: CASSLSGSLADTQYF; CDR3nt: TGTGCCAGCAGTCTTAGCGGGAGCTTAGCAGATACGCAGTATTTT; j_gene: TRBJ2-3; v_gene: TRBV28; d_gene: TRBD2; len: 15; abundance: NA
CDR3aa: CASSLALTSSDEQFF; CDR3nt: TGTGCCAGCAGCTTAGCGCTTACTAGTTCAGATGAGCAGTTCTTC; j_gene: TRBJ2-1; v_gene: TRBV7-9; d_gene: NA; len: 15; abundance: few
CDR3aa: CASSGSGLSSYNEQFF; CDR3nt: TGTGCCAGCAGCGGGTCCGGACTGAGCTCCTACAATGAGCAGTTCTTC; j_gene: TRBJ2-1; v_gene: TRBV7-3; d_gene: NA; len: 16; abundance: few
CDR3aa: CSASGQGARISEAFF; CDR3nt: TGCAGTGCTAGCGGGCAGGGGGCGCGAATCTCTGAAGCTTTCTTT; j_gene: TRBJ1-1; v_gene: TRBV20-1; d_gene: TRBD1; len: 15; abundance: NA
CDR3aa: CASRNQQETQYF; CDR3nt: TGTGCCAGCAGAAACCAACAAGAGACCCAGTACTTC; j_gene: TRBJ2-5; v_gene: TRBV7-2; d_gene: NA; len: 12; abundance: NA
CDR3aa: CASSLRPLAGGSGELFF; CDR3nt: TGTGCCAGCAGCTTACGACCTCTAGCGGGAGGGTCCGGGGAGCTGTTTTTT; j_gene: TRBJ2-2; v_gene: TRBV7-3; d_gene: TRBD2; len: 17; abundance: NA